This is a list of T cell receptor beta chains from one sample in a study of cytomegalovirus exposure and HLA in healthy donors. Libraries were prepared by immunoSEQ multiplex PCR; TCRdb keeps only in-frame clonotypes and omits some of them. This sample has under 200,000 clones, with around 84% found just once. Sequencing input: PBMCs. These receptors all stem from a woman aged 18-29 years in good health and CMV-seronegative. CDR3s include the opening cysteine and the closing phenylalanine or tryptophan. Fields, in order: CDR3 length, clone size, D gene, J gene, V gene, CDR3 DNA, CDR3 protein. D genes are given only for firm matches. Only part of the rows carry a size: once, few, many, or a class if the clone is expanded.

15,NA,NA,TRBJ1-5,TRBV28,TGTGCCAGCAGTCTGGGGGGTGACAGATATCAGCCCCAGCATTTT,CASSLGGDRYQPQHF
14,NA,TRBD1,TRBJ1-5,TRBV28,TGTGCCAGCAGATTAGGGGGGACAGGGCAGCCCCAGCATTTT,CASRLGGTGQPQHF
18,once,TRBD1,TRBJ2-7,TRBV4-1,TGCGCCAGCAGCCAGCGTCTTTCCGGGACAGGGGGGGGGTACGAGCAGTACTTC,CASSQRLSGTGGGYEQYF
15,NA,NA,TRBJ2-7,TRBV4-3,TGCGCCAGCAGCCAATACGAGAGCTCCAACTACGAGCAGTACTTC,CASSQYESSNYEQYF
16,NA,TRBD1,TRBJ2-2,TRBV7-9,TGTGCCAGCAGCTCCTGGGGACAGCATAACACCGGGGAGCTGTTTTTT,CASSSWGQHNTGELFF
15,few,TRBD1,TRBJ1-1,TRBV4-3,TGCGCCAGCAGCCAATGGGACAGGGGGAACACTGAAGCTTTCTTT,CASSQWDRGNTEAFF
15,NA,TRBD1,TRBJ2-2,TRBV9,TGTGCCAGCAGCGAGTGGACAGGGGACACCGGGGAGCTGTTTTTT,CASSEWTGDTGELFF
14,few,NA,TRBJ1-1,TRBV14,TGTGCCAGCAGCCAAATATCCCGGGGTCCCGACCCTTTCTTT,CASSQISRGPDPFF
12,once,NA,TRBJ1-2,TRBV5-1,TGCGCCAGCAGCTTGGACCCGGGGGGCTACACCTTC,CASSLDPGGYTF
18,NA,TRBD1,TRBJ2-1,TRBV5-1,TGCGCCAGCAACTCTGGGCCATCCCGGGACAGGGCCTACAATGAGCAGTTCTTC,CASNSGPSRDRAYNEQFF
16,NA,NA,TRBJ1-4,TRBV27,TGTGCCAGCAGTTACTTAGGACAGCTGGTGAATGAAAAACTGTTTTTT,CASSYLGQLVNEKLFF
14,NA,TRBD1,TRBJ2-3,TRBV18,TGTGCCAGCTCACCGACAGGGAACACAGATACGCAGTATTTT,CASSPTGNTDTQYF
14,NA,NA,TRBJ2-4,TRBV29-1,TGCAGCGTTTCTGCGATCCTAGCCAAAAACATTCAGTACTTC,CSVSAILAKNIQYF
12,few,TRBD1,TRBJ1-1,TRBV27,TGTGCCAGCAGTCGGGGACAGTTTGAAGCTTTCTTT,CASSRGQFEAFF
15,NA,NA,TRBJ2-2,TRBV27,TGTGCCAGCAGTTTAGGGCGGGGAGCTACCGGGGAGCTGTTTTTT,CASSLGRGATGELFF
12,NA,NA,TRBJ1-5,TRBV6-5,TGTGCCAGCAGCCGAGGAGACCAGCCCCAGCATTTT,CASSRGDQPQHF
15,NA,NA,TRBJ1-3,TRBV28,TGTGCCAGCAGTTTCTCCAGGGCCTCTGGAAACACCATATATTTT,CASSFSRASGNTIYF